Below are 13 T cell receptor beta chains sequenced from a single sample in a study of CD8 T cells in ankylosing spondylitis. General study points: Blood from ankylosing spondylitis patients appeared to carry a characteristic roughly 8-variant TCR beta motif.

These TCRs are of unknown antigen specificity. TCRdb called the 5' RACE reads again in MiXCR, with one record for every CDR3 protein. This table has around 480,000 distinct CDR3 sequences, over 15% appearing once. Sequencing input: blood, either unsorted or a sorted T cell fraction (not recorded which). Every receptor here comes from a male donor with ankylosing spondylitis.

The gene calls are TRBV7-2 and TRBJ2-1; the D gene is possibly TRBD1 (5 bases). Trimming took off 5 bases at V and 9 bases at J, with 17 bases between the two ends. Germline-derived CDR1 and CDR2 are SGHTA and FQGNSA. CDR3 length equals 14 residues. The CDR3 region has the DNA TGTGCCAGCAGCCAGGGCCTCCTAGTTGGTGAGCAGTTCTTC. Translated, it gives CASSQGLLVGEQFF.

This clonotype was recorded a few times. V usage is TRBV7-2 and J usage is TRBJ1-6; tentatively, D is TRBD1 (5 bases). The CDR3 contains 17 residues. V lost 5 bases and J 2 bases, leaving 16 bases between the germline ends. The germline V gene has CDR1 SGHTA and CDR2 FQGNSA. Here the CDR3 reads CASSAVRGLPYNSPLHF. The CDR3 DNA sequence: TGTGCCAGCAGCGCAGTTAGGGGACTGCCCTATAATTCACCCCTCCACTTT.

This chain connects TRBV20-1 to TRBJ2-4; 7 bases map to TRBD1. The trim removed 6 bases at V and 1 base at J, leaving 6 bases unmatched. This CDR3 region has 14 residues. Germline loops: CDR1 DFQATT, CDR2 SNEGSKA (reference sequence). As DNA, the CDR3 is TGCAGTGCGGATAGACAGGGCGCCAAAAACATTCAGTACTTC. Residues: CSADRQGAKNIQYF.

The V call is TRBV24-1, the J call TRBJ2-1, with D tentatively TRBD2 (6 bases). CDR3 length: 16 amino acids. V lost 3 bases to trimming and J lost 0 bases, with 11 bases between them. The V gene's germline CDR1 is KGHDR and CDR2 SFDVKD. CDR3 in amino acids: CATSDPGLSSYNEQFF. The CDR3 DNA reads TGTGCCACCAGTGATCCGGGACTCAGCTCCTACAATGAGCAGTTCTTC.

In this sample, this clonotype turned up a few times. This chain links TRBV5-1 with TRBJ2-2; tentative D call: TRBD2 (5 bases). Germline V gene sequence: CDR1 SGHRS, CDR2 YFSETQ. Trimming left V 0 bases short and J 4 bases short, with 10 bases between. The CDR3 length is 15 residues. CDR3 residues: CASSLEGGPTGELFF. In DNA form, the CDR3 reads TGCGCCAGCAGCTTGGAGGGCGGGCCCACCGGGGAGCTGTTTTTT.

V usage is TRBV30 and J usage is TRBJ1-5; D is undetermined. V lost 2 bases, J lost 6 bases, and 11 bases lay in between. Germline lookup yields CDR1 GTSNPN and CDR2 SVGIG (reference sequence). The CDR3 spans 13 residues. CDR3 nucleotides: TGTGCCTGGAGTCCGGGCATGGGTCAGCCCCAGCATTTT. Its translation: CAWSPGMGQPQHF. Based on the CDR3 plus reference TRBV30 and TRBJ1-5, the full variable domain is SQTIHQWPATLVQPVGSPLSLECTVEGTSNPNLYWYRQAAGRGLQLLFYSVGIGQISSEVPQNLSASRPQDRQFILSSKKLLLSDSGFYLCAWSPGMGQPQHFGDGTRLSIL.

This rearrangement joins TRBV11-2 to TRBJ2-2; D is perhaps TRBD1 (5 bases). Per the germline V gene, CDR1 is SGHAT and CDR2 is FQNNGV. Trimming removed 2 bases at V and 3 bases at J, with 16 bases between. The CDR3 is 17 amino acids. In nucleotides, the CDR3 is TGTGCCAGCAGCTTAAGTCCGGCCAGGGTGGACACCGGGGAGCTGTTTTTT. Amino acids: CASSLSPARVDTGELFF.

The V and J genes are TRBV5-6 and TRBJ2-5; the match to TRBD2 covers 11 bases. V was pared by 7 bases and J by 5 bases, with 7 bases of the junction left unmatched. The germline gives CDR1 SGHDT, CDR2 YYEEEE. The CDR3 is 14 amino acids. The DNA for the CDR3 is TGTGCCAGCTCACGACTAGCGGGGTTGGAGACCCAGTACTTC. Its translation: CASSRLAGLETQYF.

This sequence joins TRBV24-1 and TRBJ2-2, with D maybe TRBD1 (6 bases). The CDR3 contains 12 residues. Trimming removed 6 bases at V and 5 bases at J, with 6 bases between. CDR1 and CDR2 from the germline V gene are KGHDR and SFDVKD. The CDR3 nucleotides read TGTGCCACCAGTAGGGGGACCGGGGAGCTGTTTTTT. Translated: CATSRGTGELFF.

This clonotype was recorded a few times. The chain links TRBV28 to TRBJ1-5, with 9 bases matching TRBD1. Germline CDR1 is MDHEN and CDR2 is SYDVKM. V shed 6 bases and J 1 base; nucleotides not matched to a gene: 4. The CDR3 is made up of 15 amino acids. CDR3 region: CASRDGQGSNQPQHF. The CDR3 DNA follows: TGTGCCAGCAGAGACGGACAGGGGAGCAATCAGCCCCAGCATTTT.

The rearrangement uses TRBV6-1 and TRBJ2-7; 7 bases line up with TRBD1. Germline assignment: CDR1 MNHNS and CDR2 SASEGT. J gave up 4 bases and V 8 bases, and 11 bases lay outside the gene matches. The CDR3 is 14 residues long. The CDR3 region is CASYPRGLEYEQYF. CDR3 nucleotide sequence: TGTGCCAGCTACCCCAGGGGGTTGGAATACGAGCAGTACTTC.

J is TRBJ1-2 and V is TRBV3-1, with 11 bases identical to TRBD1. The CDR3 is 15 amino acids. Trimming cost V 4 bases and J 8 bases; bases outside gene matches: 9. CDR1 and CDR2 from the germline V gene are LGHDT and YNNKEL (reference sequence). CDR3 DNA: TGTGCCAGCAGCCTTGGACAGGGGGCTTCGGGGGGCTACACCTTC. It specifies CASSLGQGASGGYTF.

The chain joins TRBV4-1 to TRBJ1-2, with D hard to call. This CDR3 is built from 13 residues. Germline V gene data show CDR1 as MGHRA and CDR2 as YSYEKL. V was cut by 0 bases and J by 4 bases, with 6 bases left in between. This chain's CDR3 is CASSQEGPYGYTF. In DNA form, the CDR3 reads TGCGCCAGCAGCCAAGAAGGTCCCTATGGCTACACCTTC.